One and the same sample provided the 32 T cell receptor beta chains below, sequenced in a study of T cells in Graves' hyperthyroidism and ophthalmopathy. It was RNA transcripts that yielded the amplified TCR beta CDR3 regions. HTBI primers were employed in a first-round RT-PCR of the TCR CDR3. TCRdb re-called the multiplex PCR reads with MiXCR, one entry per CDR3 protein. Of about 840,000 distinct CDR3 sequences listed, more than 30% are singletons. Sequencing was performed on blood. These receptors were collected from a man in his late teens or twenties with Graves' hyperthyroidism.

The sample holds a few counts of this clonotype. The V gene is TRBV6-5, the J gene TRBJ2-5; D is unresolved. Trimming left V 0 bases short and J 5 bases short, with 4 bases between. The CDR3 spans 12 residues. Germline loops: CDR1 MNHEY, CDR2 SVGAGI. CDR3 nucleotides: TGTGCCAGCAGTTACTCCATGGAGACCCAGTACTTC. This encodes CASSYSMETQYF.

The CDR3 protein is CASRELGTGIAYEQYF. In DNA form, the CDR3 reads TGTGCCAGCAGGGAATTAGGCACAGGGATCGCCTACGAGCAGTACTTC. This chain joins TRBV6-1 and TRBJ2-7, with TRBD1 as a possible D gene (6 bases). V lost 6 bases, J lost 2 bases, and 20 bases lay in between. From germline, CDR1 is MNHNS and CDR2 SASEGT. The CDR3 totals 16 residues.

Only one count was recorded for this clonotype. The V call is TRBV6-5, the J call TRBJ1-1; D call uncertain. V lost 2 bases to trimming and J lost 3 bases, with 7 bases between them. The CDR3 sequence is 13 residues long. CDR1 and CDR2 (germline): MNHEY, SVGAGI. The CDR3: CASSYGLDTEAFF. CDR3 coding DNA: TGTGCCAGCAGTTACGGGCTTGACACTGAAGCTTTCTTT.

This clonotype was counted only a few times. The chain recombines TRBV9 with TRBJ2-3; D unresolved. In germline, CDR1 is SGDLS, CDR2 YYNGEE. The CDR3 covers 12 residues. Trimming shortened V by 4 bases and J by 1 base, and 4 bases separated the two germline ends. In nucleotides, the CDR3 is TGTGCCAGCAGCCCCCGCACAGATACGCAGTATTTT. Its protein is CASSPRTDTQYF.

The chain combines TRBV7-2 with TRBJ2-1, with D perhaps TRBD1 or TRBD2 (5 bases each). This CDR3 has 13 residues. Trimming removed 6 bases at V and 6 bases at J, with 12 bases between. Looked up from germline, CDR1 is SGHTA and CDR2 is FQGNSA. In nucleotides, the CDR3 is TGTGCCAGCAGTTACGGGACGTCCAATGAGCAGTTCTTC. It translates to CASSYGTSNEQFF.

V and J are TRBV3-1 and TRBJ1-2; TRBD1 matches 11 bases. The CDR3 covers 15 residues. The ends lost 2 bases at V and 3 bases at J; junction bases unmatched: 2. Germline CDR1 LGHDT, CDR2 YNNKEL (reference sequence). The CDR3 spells CASSQPGQGDYGYTF. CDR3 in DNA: TGTGCCAGCAGCCAACCGGGACAGGGGGACTATGGCTACACCTTC.

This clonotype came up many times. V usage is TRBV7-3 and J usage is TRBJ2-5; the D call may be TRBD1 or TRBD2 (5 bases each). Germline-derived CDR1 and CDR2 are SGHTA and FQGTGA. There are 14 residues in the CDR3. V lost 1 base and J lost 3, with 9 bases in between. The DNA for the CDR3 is TGTGCCAGCAGCTTAATTGGGGGAAAAGAGACCCAGTACTTC. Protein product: CASSLIGGKETQYF.

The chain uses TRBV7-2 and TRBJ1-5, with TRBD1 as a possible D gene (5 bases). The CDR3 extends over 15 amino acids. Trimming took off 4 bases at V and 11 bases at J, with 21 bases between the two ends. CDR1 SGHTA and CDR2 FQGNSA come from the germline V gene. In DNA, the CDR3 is TGTGCCAGCAGCTCCGGCCACCCCCGAGGGGAGACCCAGCATTTT. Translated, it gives CASSSGHPRGETQHF.

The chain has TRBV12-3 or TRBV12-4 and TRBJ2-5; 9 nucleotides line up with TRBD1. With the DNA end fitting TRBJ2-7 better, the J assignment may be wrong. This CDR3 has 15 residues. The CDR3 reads CASSYQGQGAYEQYF. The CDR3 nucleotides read TGTGCCAGCAGTTACCAGGGACAGGGAGCCTACGAGCAGTACTTC.

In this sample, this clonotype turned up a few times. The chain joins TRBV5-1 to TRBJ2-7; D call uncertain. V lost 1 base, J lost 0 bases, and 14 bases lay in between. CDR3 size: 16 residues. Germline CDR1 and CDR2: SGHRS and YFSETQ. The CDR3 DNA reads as TGCGCCAGCAGCTTGAGGCCGGACGGTAGCTCCTACGAGCAGTACTTC. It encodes CASSLRPDGSSYEQYF.

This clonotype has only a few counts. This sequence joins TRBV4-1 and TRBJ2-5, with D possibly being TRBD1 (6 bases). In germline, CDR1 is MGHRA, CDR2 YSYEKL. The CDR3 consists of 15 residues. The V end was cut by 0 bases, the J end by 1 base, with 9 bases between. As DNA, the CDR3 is TGCGCCAGCAGCCAAGACGGCAGGGGCCAAGAGACCCAGTACTTC. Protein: CASSQDGRGQETQYF.

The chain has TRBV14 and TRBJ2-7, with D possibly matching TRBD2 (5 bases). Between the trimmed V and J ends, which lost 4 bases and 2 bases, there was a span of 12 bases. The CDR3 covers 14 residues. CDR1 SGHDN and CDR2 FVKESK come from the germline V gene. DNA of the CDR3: TGTGCCAGCAGCCCCTTTGGACTTCCCTACGAGCAGTACTTC. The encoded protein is CASSPFGLPYEQYF.

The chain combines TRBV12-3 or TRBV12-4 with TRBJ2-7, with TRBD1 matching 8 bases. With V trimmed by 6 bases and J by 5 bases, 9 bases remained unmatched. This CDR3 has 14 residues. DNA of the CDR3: TGTGCCAGCAGCTGGACAGGGACGATCCACGAGCAGTACTTC. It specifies CASSWTGTIHEQYF.

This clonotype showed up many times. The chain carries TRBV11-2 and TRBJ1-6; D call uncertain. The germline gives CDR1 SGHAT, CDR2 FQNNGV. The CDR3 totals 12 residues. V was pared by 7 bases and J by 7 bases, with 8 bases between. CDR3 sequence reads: CASTRQNSPLHF. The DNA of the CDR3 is TGTGCCAGCACCAGGCAGAATTCACCCCTCCACTTT.

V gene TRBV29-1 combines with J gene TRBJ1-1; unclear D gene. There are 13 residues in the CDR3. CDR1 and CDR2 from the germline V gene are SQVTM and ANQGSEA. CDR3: CSEKALPNTEAFF. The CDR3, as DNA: TGCAGTGAAAAGGCCTTGCCGAACACTGAAGCTTTCTTT.

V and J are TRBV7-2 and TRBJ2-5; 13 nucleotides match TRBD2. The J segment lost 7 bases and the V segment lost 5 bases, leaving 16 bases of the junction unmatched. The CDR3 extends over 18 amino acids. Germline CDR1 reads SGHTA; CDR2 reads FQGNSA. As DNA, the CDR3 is TGTGCCAGCAGCGGCAGGACTAGCGGGAGTAATGGTGCGAGGACCCAGTACTTC. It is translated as CASSGRTSGSNGARTQYF.

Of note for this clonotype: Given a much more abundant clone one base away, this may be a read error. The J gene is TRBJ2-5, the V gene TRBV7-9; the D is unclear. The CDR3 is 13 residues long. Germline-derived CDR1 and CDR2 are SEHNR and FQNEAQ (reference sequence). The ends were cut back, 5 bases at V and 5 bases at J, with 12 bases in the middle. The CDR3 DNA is TGTGCCAGCAGCCCAGAAGGATCGGAGACCCAGTACTTC. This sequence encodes CASSPEGSETQYF. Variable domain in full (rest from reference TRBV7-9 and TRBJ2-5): DTGVSQNPRHKITKRGQNVTFRCDPISEHNRLYWYRQTLGQGPEFLTYFQNEAQLEKSRLLSDRFSAERPKGSFSTLEIQRTEQGDSAMYLCASSPEGSETQYFGPGTRLLVL.

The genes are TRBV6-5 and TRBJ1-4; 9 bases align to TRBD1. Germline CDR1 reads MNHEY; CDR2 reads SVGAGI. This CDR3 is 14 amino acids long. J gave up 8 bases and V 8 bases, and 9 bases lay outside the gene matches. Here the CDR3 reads CASVMDRGREKLFF. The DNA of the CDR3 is TGTGCCAGCGTTATGGACAGGGGAAGGGAAAAACTGTTTTTT.

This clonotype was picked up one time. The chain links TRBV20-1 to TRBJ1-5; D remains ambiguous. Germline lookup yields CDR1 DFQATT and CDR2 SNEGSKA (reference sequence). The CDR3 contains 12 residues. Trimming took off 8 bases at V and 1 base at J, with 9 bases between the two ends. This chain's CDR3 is CSLWGSNQPQHF. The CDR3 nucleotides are TGCAGTTTATGGGGAAGCAATCAGCCCCAGCATTTT.

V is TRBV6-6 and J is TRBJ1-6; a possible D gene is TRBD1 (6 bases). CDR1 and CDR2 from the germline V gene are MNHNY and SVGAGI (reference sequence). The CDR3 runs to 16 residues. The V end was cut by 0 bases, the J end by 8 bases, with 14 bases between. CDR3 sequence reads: CASSYSSHRVDSPLHF. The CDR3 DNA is TGTGCCAGCAGTTACTCGTCCCACAGGGTCGATTCACCCCTCCACTTT.

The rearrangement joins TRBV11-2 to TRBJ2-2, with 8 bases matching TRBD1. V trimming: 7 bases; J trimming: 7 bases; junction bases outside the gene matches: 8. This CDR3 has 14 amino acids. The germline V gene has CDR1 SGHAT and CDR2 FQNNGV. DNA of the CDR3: TGTGCCAGCATCAGACAGGGGCGGAACGGGGAGCTGTTTTTT. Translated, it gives CASIRQGRNGELFF.

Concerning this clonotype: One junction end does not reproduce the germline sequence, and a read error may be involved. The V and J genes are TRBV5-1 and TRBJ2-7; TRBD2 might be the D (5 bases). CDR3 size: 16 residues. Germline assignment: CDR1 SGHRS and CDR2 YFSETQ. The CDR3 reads CASSLAAAPIEGEQYF. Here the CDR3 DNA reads TGTGCCAGCAGCTTGGCAGCGGCCCCGATCGAGGGCGAGCAGTACTTC.

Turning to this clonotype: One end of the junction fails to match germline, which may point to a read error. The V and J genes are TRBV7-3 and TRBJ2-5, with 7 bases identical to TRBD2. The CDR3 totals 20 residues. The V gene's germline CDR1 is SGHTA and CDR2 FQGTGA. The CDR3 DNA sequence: TGCGCCAGCAGCCAGGGTCCCGGGACGTTGGCGGGGGATCTTGGAGAGACCCAGTACTTC. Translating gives CASSQGPGTLAGDLGETQYF.

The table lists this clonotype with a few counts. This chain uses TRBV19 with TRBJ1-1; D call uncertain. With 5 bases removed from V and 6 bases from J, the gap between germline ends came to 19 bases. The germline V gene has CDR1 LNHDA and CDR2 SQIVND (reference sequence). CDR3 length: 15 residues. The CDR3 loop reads CASSERRDYYPEAFF. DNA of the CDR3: TGTGCCAGTAGTGAACGGAGGGATTATTACCCTGAAGCTTTCTTT.

The CDR3 nucleotides read TGTGCCAGCAGAGACAGGGAGGGGCAGCCCCAGCATTTT. This gives the protein CASRDREGQPQHF. The chain has TRBV12-3 or TRBV12-4 and TRBJ1-5; 7 bases map to TRBD1. J was trimmed by 7 bases and V by 6 bases; bases with no gene match: 6. This CDR3 has 13 amino acids.

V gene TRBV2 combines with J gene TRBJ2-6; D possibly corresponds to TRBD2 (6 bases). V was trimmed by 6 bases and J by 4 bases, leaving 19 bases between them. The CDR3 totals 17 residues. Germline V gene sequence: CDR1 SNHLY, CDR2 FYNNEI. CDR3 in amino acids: CASRHGSYGAGANVLTF. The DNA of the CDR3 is TGTGCCAGCAGGCACGGGAGCTATGGCGCCGGGGCCAACGTCCTGACTTTC.

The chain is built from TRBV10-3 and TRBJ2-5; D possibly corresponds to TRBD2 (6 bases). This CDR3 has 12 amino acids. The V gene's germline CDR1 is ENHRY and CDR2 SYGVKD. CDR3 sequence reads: CARHGGRETQYF. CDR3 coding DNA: TGTGCTAGGCACGGGGGAAGAGAGACCCAGTACTTC.

In nucleotides, the CDR3 is TGTGCCAGCAGCCCCTGGGACGGACCCTACGAGCAGTACTTC. Translated: CASSPWDGPYEQYF. The chain recombines TRBV11-2 with TRBJ2-7, with D perhaps being TRBD1 or TRBD2 (5 bases each). This CDR3 is 14 amino acids long. CDR1 is SGHAT, CDR2 FQNNGV, per germline. Trimming took 5 bases from V and 2 from J, leaving 13 bases between them.

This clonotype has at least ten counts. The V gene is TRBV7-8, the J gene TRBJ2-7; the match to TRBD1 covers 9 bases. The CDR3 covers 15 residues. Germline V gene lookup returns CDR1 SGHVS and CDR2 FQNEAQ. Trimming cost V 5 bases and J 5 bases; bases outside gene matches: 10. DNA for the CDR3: TGTGCCAGCAGCGTCGACCGGGACAGGGTCCACGAGCAGTACTTC. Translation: CASSVDRDRVHEQYF.

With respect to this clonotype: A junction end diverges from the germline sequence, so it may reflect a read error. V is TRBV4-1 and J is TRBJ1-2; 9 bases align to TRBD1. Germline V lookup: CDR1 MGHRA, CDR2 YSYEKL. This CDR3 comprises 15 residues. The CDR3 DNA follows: TGTGCCAGCAGCCAAGAGGGGACAGGGAAGCTACGCTACACCTTC. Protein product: CASSQEGTGKLRYTF.

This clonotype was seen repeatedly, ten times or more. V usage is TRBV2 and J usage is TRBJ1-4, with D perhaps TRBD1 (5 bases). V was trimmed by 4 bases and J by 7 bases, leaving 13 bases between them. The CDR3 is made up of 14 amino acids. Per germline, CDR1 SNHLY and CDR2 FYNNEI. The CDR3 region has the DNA TGTGCCAGCAGTGTCGGGACTGCCGCTGAAAAACTGTTTTTT. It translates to CASSVGTAAEKLFF. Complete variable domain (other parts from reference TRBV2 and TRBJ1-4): EPEVTQTPSHQVTQMGQEVILRCVPISNHLYFYWYRQILGQKVEFLVSFYNNEISEKSEIFDDQFSVERPDGSNFTLKIRSTKLEDSAMYFCASSVGTAAEKLFFGSGTQLSVL.

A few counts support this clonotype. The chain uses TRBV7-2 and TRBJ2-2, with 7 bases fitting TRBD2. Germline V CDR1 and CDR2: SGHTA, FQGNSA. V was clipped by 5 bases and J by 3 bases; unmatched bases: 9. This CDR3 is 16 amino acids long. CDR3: CASSLAGTTYTGELFF. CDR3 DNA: TGTGCCAGCAGCCTCGCCGGGACTACTTACACCGGGGAGCTGTTTTTT.